The 20 T cell receptor beta chains given below trace back to one sample, sequenced in a study of cytomegalovirus exposure and HLA in healthy donors. Primers for the PCR totalled 60 Vbeta and 13 Jbeta. Assay used: immunoSEQ multiplex PCR; TCRdb lists only in-frame clones, some missing. The sample carries about 90,000 clones, around three quarters recorded once. Sample: PBMCs. Receptors were obtained from a middle-aged woman in good health and CMV-seropositive.

This clone turned up a few times. This chain uses TRBV14 with TRBJ2-1; 11 positions agree with TRBD2. Trimming at V came to 3 bases and at J to 6 bases, leaving 7 bases not matched to a gene. The CDR3 runs 16 residues. The germline CDR1 and CDR2 sequences are SGHDN and FVKESK. The CDR3 protein is CASSQNSGRALNEQFF. CDR3 sequence (DNA): TGTGCCAGCAGCCAGAATAGCGGGAGGGCCCTCAATGAGCAGTTCTTC.

The table lists this clone with many counts. The chain has TRBV6-5 and TRBJ2-3; 7 nucleotides agree with TRBD2. Germline CDR1 and CDR2: MNHEY and SVGAGI. CDR3 size: 14 residues. Trimming cost V 4 bases and J 1 base; bases outside gene matches: 2. This CDR3 is CASSWLAGTDTQYF. CDR3 nucleotide sequence: TGTGCCAGCAGTTGGCTAGCGGGCACAGATACGCAGTATTTT.

This chain joins TRBV21-1 and TRBJ1-4; TRBD1, the D gene given by the table, was not confirmed from the DNA. TRBV21-1 is listed as a pseudogene. This CDR3 contains 18 residues. CDR3 coding DNA: TGTGCCAGCAGCCCCGCGGACAGGGGGGGGTATTTATCGGAAAAACTGTTTTTT. Residues: CASSPADRGGYLSEKLFF.

The rearrangement links TRBV6-5 to TRBJ2-5; TRBD1 matches 8 bases. CDR1 MNHEY and CDR2 SVGAGI come from the germline V gene. Trimming removed 6 bases from V and 7 bases from J; junction bases left unmatched: 1. CDR3 length equals 11 residues. The CDR3 region is CASSDRGTQYF. DNA for the CDR3: TGTGCCAGCAGCGACAGGGGGACCCAGTACTTC.

The gene calls are TRBV7-8 and TRBJ2-3; D may be TRBD2 (5 bases). The CDR3 runs 11 residues. The germline V gene has CDR1 SGHVS and CDR2 FQNEAQ. V was shortened by 7 bases and J by 5 bases, with 7 bases between the two germline ends. DNA of the CDR3: TGTGCCAGCACGGCGGGAGATACGCAGTATTTT. Protein sequence: CASTAGDTQYF. The full variable domain, completed using reference TRBV7-8 and TRBJ2-3, is GAGVSQSPRYKVAKRGQDVALRCDPISGHVSLFWYQQALGQGPEFLTYFQNEAQLDKSGLPSDRFFAERPEGSVSTLKIQRTQQEDSAVYLCASTAGDTQYFGPGTRLTVL.

This sequence joins TRBV7-2 and TRBJ2-2, with 14 bases aligning to TRBD2. CDR1 and CDR2 from the germline V gene are SGHTA and FQGNSA. The CDR3 loop spans 15 amino acids. V lost 3 bases and J lost 7; bases outside the gene matches: 1. The CDR3 region has the DNA TGTGCCAGCAGCTTGGGACTAGCGGGAGACGGGGAGCTGTTTTTT. It translates to CASSLGLAGDGELFF.

The chain is built from TRBV7-3 and TRBJ2-2, with TRBD1 matching 10 bases. The CDR3 runs 14 residues. The germline CDR1 and CDR2 sequences are SGHTA and FQGTGA. J lost 6 bases, V lost 5 bases, and 3 bases had no gene match. CDR3 loop: CASSRQGAPGELFF. CDR3 nucleotides: TGTGCCAGCAGCCGACAGGGGGCCCCCGGGGAGCTGTTTTTT.

The rearrangement links TRBV5-1 to TRBJ2-3, with 13 bases aligning to TRBD2. The V and J ends lost 4 bases and 1 base, in that order; junction bases with no gene match: 3. This CDR3 is built from 16 residues. CDR1 and CDR2 from the germline V gene are SGHRS and YFSETQ. In DNA form, the CDR3 reads TGCGCCAGCAGCGACGGACTAGCGGGAGGCACAGATACGCAGTATTTT. It yields the protein CASSDGLAGGTDTQYF.

This clone was picked up a small number of times. The chain uses TRBV6-6 and TRBJ2-3, with 9 nucleotides matching TRBD2. V dropped 6 bases and J dropped 2; count of bases not matched to a gene: 6. The CDR3 has 15 amino acids. Germline V gene sequence: CDR1 MNHNY, CDR2 SVGAGI (reference sequence). The CDR3 DNA reads TGTGCCAGCAGGGATCTAGCGGGAAACACAGATACGCAGTATTTT. Translating gives CASRDLAGNTDTQYF.

V gene TRBV5-4 combines with J gene TRBJ2-1; 10 bases agree with TRBD2. The CDR3 totals 15 residues. Germline CDR1 is SGHNT and CDR2 is YYREEE (reference sequence). V shed 5 bases and J 3 bases; nucleotides not matched to a gene: 5. The CDR3 nucleotides read TGTGCCAGCAGTTTCGGGACTAGCGACTACAATGAGCAGTTCTTC. It specifies CASSFGTSDYNEQFF.

V gene TRBV6-1 combines with J gene TRBJ2-3; D may be TRBD1 (6 bases). Germline V gene data show CDR1 as MNHNS and CDR2 as SASEGT. The CDR3 is 15 amino acids. V gave up 1 base and J gave up 2 bases, with 10 bases separating them. DNA of the CDR3: TGTGCCAGCAGTGAAGGGCAGGGGCACACAGATACGCAGTATTTT. This sequence encodes CASSEGQGHTDTQYF.

This clone was recorded once. CDR3 loop: CASSQVQGLAGDNEQFF. The CDR3 bases are TGTGCCAGCAGCCAAGTTCAGGGACTAGCGGGTGACAATGAGCAGTTCTTC. V usage is TRBV4-2 and J usage is TRBJ2-1; 12 bases are shared with TRBD2. Germline CDR1 is LGHNA and CDR2 is YNFKEQ. The CDR3 covers 17 residues. V trimming: 1 base; J trimming: 5 bases; junction bases outside the gene matches: 6.

V and J are TRBV27 and TRBJ2-1; 15 bases are shared with TRBD2. The CDR3 runs 15 residues. The V gene's germline CDR1 is MNHEY and CDR2 SMNVEV (reference sequence). V was pared by 6 bases and J by 8 bases, with 5 bases of the junction left unmatched. The DNA of the CDR3 is TGTGCCAGCAGACGGACTAGCGGGAGGGTACATGAGCAGTTCTTC. This codes for CASRRTSGRVHEQFF.

In the case of this clone: The same CDR3 also results from other DNA sequences found in this sample. V and J are TRBV7-2 and TRBJ2-7, with 11 bases fitting TRBD2. Germline CDR1 is SGHTA and CDR2 is FQGNSA. V trimming: 5 bases; J trimming: 3 bases; junction bases outside the gene matches: 3. The CDR3 is made up of 14 amino acids. CDR3 sequence: CASSGTSGGYEQYF. In DNA form, the CDR3 reads TGTGCCAGCAGCGGAACTAGCGGGGGCTACGAGCAGTACTTC.

The chain links TRBV6-6 to TRBJ2-7; D might be TRBD2 (5 bases). The V end was cut by 2 bases, the J end by 3 bases, with 17 bases between. There are 16 residues in the CDR3. Germline V gene data show CDR1 as MNHNY and CDR2 as SVGAGI (reference sequence). Written as DNA, the CDR3 is TGTGCCAGCAGTTACCGGGAACAGACTCAGCACTACGAGCAGTACTTC. Amino acid sequence: CASSYREQTQHYEQYF.

J is TRBJ2-2 and V is TRBV7-2; 8 bases agree with TRBD2. Per germline, CDR1 SGHTA and CDR2 FQGNSA. V lost 5 bases, J lost 0 bases, and 5 bases stayed unmatched. This CDR3 spans 16 amino acids. This chain's CDR3 is CASSPRAGANTGELFF. The CDR3 DNA is TGTGCCAGCAGCCCAAGAGCGGGAGCGAACACCGGGGAGCTGTTTTTT.

This clone has just a few counts. This sequence joins TRBV6-1 and TRBJ2-1; 8 nucleotides agree with TRBD2. The CDR3 length is 13 residues. Germline V CDR1 and CDR2: MNHNS, SASEGT. V was pared by 8 bases and J by 8 bases, with 8 bases of the junction left unmatched. Here the CDR3 DNA reads TGTGCCAGCTCGGGGGGACTAGTTTATGAGCAGTTCTTC. The encoded protein is CASSGGLVYEQFF.

This clone has just a few counts. The gene calls are TRBV7-2 and TRBJ2-7; maybe TRBD2 (6 bases). The CDR3 length is 15 residues. V gave up 5 bases and J gave up 6 bases, with 20 bases separating them. Germline CDR1 is SGHTA and CDR2 is FQGNSA. CDR3 sequence: CASSAEALSGSEQYF. The CDR3 region has the DNA TGTGCCAGCAGCGCAGAGGCCCTTAGCGGAAGCGAGCAGTACTTC.

This sequence joins TRBV4-2 and TRBJ2-1, with D perhaps matching TRBD2 (6 bases). Germline CDR1 LGHNA, CDR2 YNFKEQ. The CDR3 consists of 17 residues. Trimming took off 0 bases at V and 4 bases at J, with 16 bases between the two ends. The CDR3 reads CASSQEVDGGTYNEQFF. The DNA of the CDR3 is TGTGCCAGCAGCCAAGAGGTCGACGGCGGGACGTACAATGAGCAGTTCTTC.

The V and J genes are TRBV7-2 and TRBJ2-7; 12 nucleotides line up with TRBD2. Germline lookup yields CDR1 SGHTA and CDR2 FQGNSA. The CDR3 has 17 amino acids. V lost 3 bases, J lost 6 bases, and 12 bases stayed unmatched. CDR3 nucleotides: TGTGCCAGCAGCTTGGGCCCTCTTCTAGCGGGAGGGCCCGAGCAGTACTTC. This codes for CASSLGPLLAGGPEQYF.